This entry features one TCR beta chain sequence. What it binds is unknown. The sample belongs to a study of cytomegalovirus exposure and HLA in healthy donors. Study-wide results and caveats: Later work found that TCR association rates differed between HLA loci; DRB1 had the most and HLA-C the fewest. Analysis was performed later, and it showed HLA-associated TCR beta chains to be more clonally expanded than equally common others. Information on immune exposure was restricted to one variable (CMV serostatus). Whilst most TCR sequences proved rare, a subset of public TCRs occurred across many donors.

Both 60 Vbeta primers and 13 Jbeta primers went into the PCR. TCRdb's copy holds only in-frame clones and misses some; the assay was immunoSEQ multiplex PCR. This repertoire shows about 130,000 clones, less than 85% found once; its top ten account for under 3.5%. The germline V gene encodes CDR1 SGHAT and CDR2 FQNNGV. This CDR3 is built from 14 residues. The V and J ends lost 1 base and 2 bases, in that order; junction bases with no gene match: 2. The rearrangement joins TRBV11-2 to TRBJ2-7; TRBD2 aligns across 7 bases. This TCR was sampled from a male donor in good health and CMV-seronegative. Sample: PBMCs. CDR3 sequence (DNA): TGTGCCAGCAGCTTAGCCGGGAGGACCTACGAGCAGTACTTC. This gives the protein CASSLAGRTYEQYF.